The clone carrying this TCR beta chain was seen only a few times. Antigen specificity is unknown. It was with a sample-barcoded 5' primer and a J-beta primer mix that a second PCR of roughly 7 to 12 cycles was run. A 12-random-nucleotide template-switch adaptor tagged each cDNA molecule. A single record per CDR3 protein comes from TCRdb applying MiXCR to the 5' RACE reads. The table lists 450,000 to 700,000 distinct CDR3 sequences, 25% to 30% of them singletons. The data were obtained in a study of blood T cells in healthy people across ages. On the study more broadly: Capture via template switching afforded approximately one barcoded beta molecule per two T cells. Study-wide results and caveats: Because donor CMV status was unknown, expanded clonotype changes were possibly confounded.

The germline V gene has CDR1 SQVTM and CDR2 ANQGSEA. V dropped 7 bases and J dropped 2; count of bases not matched to a gene: 8. This CDR3 spans 14 amino acids. The rearrangement links TRBV29-1 to TRBJ2-1; 7 positions match TRBD2. This clonotype originated in a woman aged 70-85 years in good health. The sample taken for sequencing was blood. In nucleotides, the CDR3 is TGCAGCGCTCGGGGAGGGGTCACCTACAATGAGCAGTTCTTC. Translated, it gives CSARGGVTYNEQFF.